This is a list of T cell receptor beta chains from one sample in a study of blood T cell repertoires in COVID-19. TCRdb keeps only in-frame clones here, not all; method: immunoSEQ multiplex PCR. The table has 150,000 to 200,000 clones, 86% seen once. The specimen was peripheral blood. Receptor source: a man aged 50-59 years with active or convalescent COVID-19. CDR3s include the opening cysteine and the closing phenylalanine or tryptophan. The order of the fields is V gene, J gene, clone size, D gene, CDR3 DNA, CDR3 protein. The D gene is left open where the match is weak. The size field is filled for only some rows; it gives once, few, many or a size class.

TRBV28,TRBJ1-5,NA,NA,TGTGCCAGCAGTCCCCCCCGCGGGGGGTATAGCAATCAGCCCCAGCATTTT,CASSPPRGGYSNQPQHF
TRBV9,TRBJ2-5,NA,NA,TGTGCCAGCAGCGTAGTTAGCGGAGGAGACGGGGAGACCCAGTACTTC,CASSVVSGGDGETQYF
TRBV6-1,TRBJ2-2,NA,TRBD2,TGTGCCAGCAGTGAAGGCGGGAGCCGAACCGGGGAGCTGTTTTTT,CASSEGGSRTGELFF
TRBV19,TRBJ1-5,few,TRBD1,TGTGCCAGTACCGGACAGGGAAGCAATCAGCCCCAGCATTTT,CASTGQGSNQPQHF
TRBV6-5,TRBJ1-4,NA,NA,TGTGCCAGCAGTCCAGGGGTTGGAAAACTGTTTTTT,CASSPGVGKLFF
TRBV5-4,TRBJ1-1,NA,NA,TGTGCCAGCAGCTTCCGGGGAATGAACACTGAAGCTTTCTTT,CASSFRGMNTEAFF
TRBV5-6,TRBJ1-6,NA,TRBD1,TGTGCCAGCAGCTTGGAGCAGGGGGCGGATAATTCACCCCTCCACTTT,CASSLEQGADNSPLHF
TRBV5-1,TRBJ2-7,few,NA,TGCGCCAGCAGCTTGGACAGGGCGAATAGTGGGGATGAGCAGTACTTC,CASSLDRANSGDEQYF
TRBV6-5,TRBJ1-1,NA,TRBD1,TGTGCCAGCAGCGGCGACAGGGGAGGAACTGAAGCTTTCTTT,CASSGDRGGTEAFF
TRBV4-1,TRBJ1-2,many,NA,TGCGCCAGCAGCCAAGCAAGGCTGGGCCATGGCTACACCTTC,CASSQARLGHGYTF
TRBV18,TRBJ2-5,once,NA,TGTGCCAGCTCCCTCCAGGGCGGCGAGACCCAGTACTTC,CASSLQGGETQYF
TRBV6-6,TRBJ1-1,NA,TRBD1,TGTGCCAGCAGTTACATCCAGGGGGCAGGGACTGAAGCTTTCTTT,CASSYIQGAGTEAFF